The sequence of this TCR beta chain was determined in a study of blood T cell repertoires in COVID-19. On the study more broadly: Samples of COVID-19 (acute and convalescent) were obtained from the United States, Italy and Spain. PBMCs, B-cell-depleted T cells, or T cells provided the cDNA or gDNA that made up the material.

In the authors' methods: Nucleated cell counts were estimated from reference gene primer amplification. This table comes from immunoSEQ multiplex PCR, and its TCRdb copy is limited to in-frame clones, with some not included. The V and J calls and the clone size are those of that table, but D and trimming were determined from the DNA. This table has 200,000 to 250,000 clones, about three quarters appearing once. J gave up 4 bases and V 3 bases, and 7 bases lay outside the gene matches. Germline V gene data show CDR1 as MGHDK and CDR2 as SYGVNS. This CDR3 has 16 amino acids. This sequence was found in a woman aged 70-85 years with acute or convalescent COVID-19. Sequenced material: peripheral blood. The gene calls are TRBV25-1 and TRBJ2-1, with 9 bases that match TRBD1. The CDR3 spells CASSDLGQGWYNEQFF. The DNA of the CDR3 is TGTGCCAGCAGTGATCTGGGACAGGGTTGGTACAATGAGCAGTTCTTC.